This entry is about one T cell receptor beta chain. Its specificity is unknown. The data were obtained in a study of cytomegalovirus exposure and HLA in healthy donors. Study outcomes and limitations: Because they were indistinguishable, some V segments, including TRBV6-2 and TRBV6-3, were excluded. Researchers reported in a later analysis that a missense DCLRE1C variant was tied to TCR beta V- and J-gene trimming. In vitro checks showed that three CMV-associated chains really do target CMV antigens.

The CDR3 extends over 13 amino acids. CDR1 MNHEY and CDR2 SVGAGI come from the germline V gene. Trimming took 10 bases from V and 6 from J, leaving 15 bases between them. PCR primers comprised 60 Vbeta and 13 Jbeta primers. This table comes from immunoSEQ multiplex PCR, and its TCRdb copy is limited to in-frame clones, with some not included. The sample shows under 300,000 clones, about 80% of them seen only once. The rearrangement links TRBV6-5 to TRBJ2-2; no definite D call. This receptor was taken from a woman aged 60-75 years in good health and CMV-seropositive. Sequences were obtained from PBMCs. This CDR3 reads CAISARFPGELFF. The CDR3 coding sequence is TGTGCCATCAGCGCCCGGTTCCCCGGGGAGCTGTTTTTT.